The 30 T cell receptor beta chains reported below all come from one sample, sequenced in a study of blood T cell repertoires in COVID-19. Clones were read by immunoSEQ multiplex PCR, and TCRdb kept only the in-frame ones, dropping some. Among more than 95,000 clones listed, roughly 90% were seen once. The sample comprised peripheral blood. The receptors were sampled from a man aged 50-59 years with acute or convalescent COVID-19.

For the CDR3, the DNA is TGTGCCAGCAGCATTTCTCGACAGGGTAGCACTGAAGCTTTCTTT. Amino acids: CASSISRQGSTEAFF. The rearrangement links TRBV6-5 to TRBJ1-1, with TRBD1 identical over 7 bases. Losses at the gene ends were 6 bases for V and 4 bases for J; bases not matched to a gene: 11. The CDR3 is 15 amino acids. In germline, CDR1 is MNHEY, CDR2 SVGAGI.

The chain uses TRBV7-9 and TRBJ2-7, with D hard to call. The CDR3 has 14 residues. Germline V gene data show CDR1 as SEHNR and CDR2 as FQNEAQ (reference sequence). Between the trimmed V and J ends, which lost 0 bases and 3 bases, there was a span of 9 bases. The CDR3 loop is CASSLAGDIYEQYF. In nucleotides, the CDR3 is TGTGCCAGCAGCTTAGCTGGTGACATCTACGAGCAGTACTTC.

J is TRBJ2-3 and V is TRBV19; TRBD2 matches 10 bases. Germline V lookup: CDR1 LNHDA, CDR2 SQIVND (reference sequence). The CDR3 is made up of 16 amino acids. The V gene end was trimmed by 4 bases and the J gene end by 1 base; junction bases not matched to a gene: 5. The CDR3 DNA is TGTGCCAGTAGTACCCTAGCGGGAGCGGGCACAGATACGCAGTATTTT. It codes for CASSTLAGAGTDTQYF.

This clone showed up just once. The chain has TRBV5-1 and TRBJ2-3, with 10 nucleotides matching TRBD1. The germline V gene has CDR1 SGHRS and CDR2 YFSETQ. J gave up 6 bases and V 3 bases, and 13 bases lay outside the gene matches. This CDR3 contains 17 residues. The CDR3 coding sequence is TGCGCCAGCAGCTCGACCGGGACAGGGGCCCCGCGGGATACGCAGTATTTT. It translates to CASSSTGTGAPRDTQYF.

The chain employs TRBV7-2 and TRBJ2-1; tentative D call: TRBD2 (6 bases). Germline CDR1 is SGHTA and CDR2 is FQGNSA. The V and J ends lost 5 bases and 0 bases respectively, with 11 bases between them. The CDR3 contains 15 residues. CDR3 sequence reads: CASSPRGLSYNEQFF. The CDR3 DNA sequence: TGTGCCAGCAGCCCTAGGGGACTCTCCTACAATGAGCAGTTCTTC.

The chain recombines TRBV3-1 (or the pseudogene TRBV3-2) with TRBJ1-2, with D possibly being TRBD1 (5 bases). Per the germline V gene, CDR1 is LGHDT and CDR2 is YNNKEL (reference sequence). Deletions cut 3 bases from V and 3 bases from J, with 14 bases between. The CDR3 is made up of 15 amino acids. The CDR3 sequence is CASSHPGGAHYGYTF. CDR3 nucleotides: TGTGCCAGCAGCCATCCAGGAGGGGCCCACTATGGCTACACCTTC.

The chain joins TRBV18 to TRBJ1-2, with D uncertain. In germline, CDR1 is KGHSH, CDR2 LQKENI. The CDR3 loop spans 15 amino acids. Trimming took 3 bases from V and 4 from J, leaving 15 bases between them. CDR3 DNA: TGTGCCAGCTCACCCCCGGAACAGCCAATCTATGGCTACACCTTC. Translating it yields CASSPPEQPIYGYTF.

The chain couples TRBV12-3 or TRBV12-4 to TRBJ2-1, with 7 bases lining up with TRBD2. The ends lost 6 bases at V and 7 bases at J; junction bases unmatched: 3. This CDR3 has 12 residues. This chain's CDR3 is CASSKLANEQFF. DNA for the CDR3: TGTGCCAGCAGCAAACTAGCGAATGAGCAGTTCTTC.

DNA for the CDR3: TGTGCCAGCAGCTTAGTTACCAGCGGGAGGGCCCCAGATACGCAGTATTTT. The encoded protein is CASSLVTSGRAPDTQYF. V and J are TRBV11-3 and TRBJ2-3, with TRBD2 matching 10 bases. Trimming at V came to 1 base and at J to 4 bases, leaving 8 bases not matched to a gene. CDR1 is SGHNT, CDR2 YENEEA, per germline. This CDR3 is 17 amino acids long.

CDR3 in amino acids: CASSPDRAGANVLTF. The DNA of the CDR3 is TGTGCCAGTAGCCCGGACAGGGCCGGGGCCAACGTCCTGACTTTC. V usage is TRBV19 and J usage is TRBJ2-6, with TRBD1 matching 8 bases. V dropped 6 bases and J dropped 4; count of bases not matched to a gene: 5. The CDR3 is made up of 15 amino acids. The germline gives CDR1 LNHDA, CDR2 SQIVND (reference sequence).

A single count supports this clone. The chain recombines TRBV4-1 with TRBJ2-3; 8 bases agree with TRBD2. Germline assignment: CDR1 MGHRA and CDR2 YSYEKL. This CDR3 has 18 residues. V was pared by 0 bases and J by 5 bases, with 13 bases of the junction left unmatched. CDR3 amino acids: CASSQDPADSGRGDTQYF. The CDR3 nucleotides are TGCGCCAGCAGCCAAGATCCCGCGGACAGCGGGAGAGGAGATACGCAGTATTTT.

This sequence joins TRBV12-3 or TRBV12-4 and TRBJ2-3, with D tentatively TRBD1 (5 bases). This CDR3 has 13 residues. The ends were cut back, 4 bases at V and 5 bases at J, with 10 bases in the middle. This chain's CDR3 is CASSSPGIDTQYF. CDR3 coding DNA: TGTGCCAGCAGTTCCCCAGGGATAGATACGCAGTATTTT.

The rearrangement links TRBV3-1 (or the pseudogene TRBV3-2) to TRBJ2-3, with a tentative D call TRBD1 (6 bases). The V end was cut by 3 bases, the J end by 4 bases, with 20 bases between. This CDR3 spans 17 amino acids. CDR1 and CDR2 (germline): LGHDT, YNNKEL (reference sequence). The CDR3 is CASSHAMGHTLADTQYF. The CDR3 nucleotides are TGTGCCAGCAGCCACGCAATGGGACATACGCTCGCAGATACGCAGTATTTT.

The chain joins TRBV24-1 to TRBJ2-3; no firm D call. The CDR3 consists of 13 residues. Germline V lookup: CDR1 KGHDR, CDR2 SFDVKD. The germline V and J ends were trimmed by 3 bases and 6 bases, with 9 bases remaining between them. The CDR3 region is CATSDPPGDTQYF. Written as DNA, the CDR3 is TGTGCCACCAGTGATCCCCCCGGGGATACGCAGTATTTT.

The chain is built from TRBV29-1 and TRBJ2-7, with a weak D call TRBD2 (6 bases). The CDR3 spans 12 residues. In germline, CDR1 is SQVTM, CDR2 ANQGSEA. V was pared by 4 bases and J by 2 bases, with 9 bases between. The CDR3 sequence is CSVVTSPYEQYF. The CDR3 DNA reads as TGCAGCGTTGTAACTAGCCCCTACGAGCAGTACTTC.

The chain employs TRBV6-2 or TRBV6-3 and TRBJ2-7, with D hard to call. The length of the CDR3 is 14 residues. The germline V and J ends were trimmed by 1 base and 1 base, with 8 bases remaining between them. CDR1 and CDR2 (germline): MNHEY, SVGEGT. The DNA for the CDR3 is TGTGCCAGCAGTTACTTACGCAGTTCCTACGAGCAGTACTTC. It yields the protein CASSYLRSSYEQYF.

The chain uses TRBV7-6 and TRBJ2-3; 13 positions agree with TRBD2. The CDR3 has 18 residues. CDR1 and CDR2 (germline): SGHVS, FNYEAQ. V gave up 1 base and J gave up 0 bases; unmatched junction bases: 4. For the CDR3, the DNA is TGTGCCAGCAGCTTAGTCGGACTAGCGGGGGTTAGCACAGATACGCAGTATTTT. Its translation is CASSLVGLAGVSTDTQYF. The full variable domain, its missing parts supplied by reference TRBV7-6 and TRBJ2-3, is GAGVSQSPRYKVTKRGQDVALRCDPISGHVSLYWYRQALGQGPEFLTYFNYEAQQDKSGLPNDRFSAERPEGSISTLTIQRTEQRDSAMYRCASSLVGLAGVSTDTQYFGPGTRLTVL.

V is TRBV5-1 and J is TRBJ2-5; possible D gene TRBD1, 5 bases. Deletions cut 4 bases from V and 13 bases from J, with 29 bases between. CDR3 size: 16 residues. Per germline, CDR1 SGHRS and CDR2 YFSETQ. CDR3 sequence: CASSPPNLGQGQPPYF. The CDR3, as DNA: TGCGCCAGCAGCCCTCCAAACTTGGGGCAGGGCCAACCCCCGTACTTC.

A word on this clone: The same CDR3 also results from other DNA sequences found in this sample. In DNA, the CDR3 is TGTGCCAGCAGCGTAGCCGCGGGATCCTACGAGCAGTACTTC. It yields the protein CASSVAAGSYEQYF. The chain combines TRBV9 with TRBJ2-7; TRBD2 is a possible D gene (6 bases). Trimming stripped 0 bases from V and 1 base from J, with 8 bases between. CDR3 length: 14 residues. Germline values: CDR1 SGDLS, CDR2 YYNGEE.

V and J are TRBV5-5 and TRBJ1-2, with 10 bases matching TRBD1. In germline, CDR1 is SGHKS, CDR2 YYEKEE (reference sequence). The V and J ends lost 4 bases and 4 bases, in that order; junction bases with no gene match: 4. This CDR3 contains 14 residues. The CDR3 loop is CASSPGQGFYGYTF. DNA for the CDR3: TGTGCCAGCAGCCCGGGACAGGGGTTCTATGGCTACACCTTC.

The CDR3, as DNA: TGTGCCAGCAGCTCCCGGACAGGGAGGGAATACGAGCAGTACTTC. Protein sequence: CASSSRTGREYEQYF. This chain joins TRBV7-9 and TRBJ2-7; a possible D gene is TRBD1 (8 bases). CDR1 is SEHNR, CDR2 FQNEAQ, per germline (reference sequence). The CDR3 consists of 15 residues. V shed 4 bases and J shed 4 bases, with 17 bases lying between them.

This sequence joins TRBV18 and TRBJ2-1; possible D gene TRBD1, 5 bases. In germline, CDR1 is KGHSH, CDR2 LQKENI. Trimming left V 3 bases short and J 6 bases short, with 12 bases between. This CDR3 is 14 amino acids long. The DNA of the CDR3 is TGTGCCAGCTCACCGTACAGGATAAGCAATGAGCAGTTCTTC. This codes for CASSPYRISNEQFF.

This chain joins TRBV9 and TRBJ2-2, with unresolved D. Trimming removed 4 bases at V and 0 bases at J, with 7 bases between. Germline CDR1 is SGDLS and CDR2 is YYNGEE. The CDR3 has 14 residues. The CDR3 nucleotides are TGTGCCAGCAGCTCTGTAGCGAACACCGGGGAGCTGTTTTTT. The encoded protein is CASSSVANTGELFF.

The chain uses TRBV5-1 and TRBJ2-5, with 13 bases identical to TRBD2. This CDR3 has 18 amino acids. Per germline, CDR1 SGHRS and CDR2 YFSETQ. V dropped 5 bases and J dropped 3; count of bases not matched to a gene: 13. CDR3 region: CASRPTLAGGIGEETQYF. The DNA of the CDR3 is TGCGCCAGCAGACCCACACTAGCGGGAGGGATTGGGGAAGAGACCCAGTACTTC. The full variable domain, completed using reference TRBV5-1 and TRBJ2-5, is KAGVTQTPRYLIKTRGQQVTLSCSPISGHRSVSWYQQTPGQGLQFLFEYFSETQRNKGNFPGRFSGRQFSNSRSEMNVSTLELGDSALYLCASRPTLAGGIGEETQYFGPGTRLLVL.

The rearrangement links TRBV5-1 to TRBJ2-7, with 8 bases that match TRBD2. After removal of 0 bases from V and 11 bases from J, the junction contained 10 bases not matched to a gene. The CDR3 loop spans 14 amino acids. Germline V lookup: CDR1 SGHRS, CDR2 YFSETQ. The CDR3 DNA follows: TGCGCCAGCAGCTTGGCAGGTAGCGGGACGTGGGAGTACTTC. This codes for CASSLAGSGTWEYF.

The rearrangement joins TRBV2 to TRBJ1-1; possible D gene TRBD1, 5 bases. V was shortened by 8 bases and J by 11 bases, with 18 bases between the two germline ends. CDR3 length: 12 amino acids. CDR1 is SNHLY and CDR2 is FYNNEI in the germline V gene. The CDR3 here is CASEQDTGWAFF. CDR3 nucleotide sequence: TGTGCCAGCGAACAGGACACCGGATGGGCTTTCTTT. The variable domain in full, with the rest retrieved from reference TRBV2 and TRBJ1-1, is EPEVTQTPSHQVTQMGQEVILRCVPISNHLYFYWYRQILGQKVEFLVSFYNNEISEKSEIFDDQFSVERPDGSNFTLKIRSTKLEDSAMYFCASEQDTGWAFFGQGTRLTVV.

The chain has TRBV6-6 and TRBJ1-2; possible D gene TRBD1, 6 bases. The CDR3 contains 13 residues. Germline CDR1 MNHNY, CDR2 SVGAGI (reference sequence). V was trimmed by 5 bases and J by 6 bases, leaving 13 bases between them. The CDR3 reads CASSLDSDDGYTF. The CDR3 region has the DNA TGTGCCAGCAGTCTGGACAGCGACGATGGCTACACCTTC.

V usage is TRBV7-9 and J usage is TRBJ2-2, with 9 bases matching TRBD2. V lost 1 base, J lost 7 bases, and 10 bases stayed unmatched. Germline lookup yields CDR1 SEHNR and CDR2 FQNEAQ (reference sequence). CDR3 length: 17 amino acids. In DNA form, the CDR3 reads TGTGCCAGCAGCTTAGGCCTAGCGGGATCACCGGGCGGGGAGCTGTTTTTT. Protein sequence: CASSLGLAGSPGGELFF.

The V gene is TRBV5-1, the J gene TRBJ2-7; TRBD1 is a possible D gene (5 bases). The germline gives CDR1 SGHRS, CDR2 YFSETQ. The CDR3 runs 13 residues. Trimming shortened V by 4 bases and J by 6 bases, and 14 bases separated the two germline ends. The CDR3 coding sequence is TGCGCCAGCAGCGCTGGACAAGGTGTCGAGCAGTACTTC. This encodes CASSAGQGVEQYF.

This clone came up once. CDR3 sequence reads: CASSIEPSVEQFF. CDR3 nucleotides: TGCGCCAGCAGCATCGAACCTAGCGTTGAGCAGTTCTTC. This sequence joins TRBV5-1 and TRBJ2-1, with a weak D call TRBD2 (6 bases). The CDR3 contains 13 residues. Germline V gene lookup returns CDR1 SGHRS and CDR2 YFSETQ. V was clipped by 4 bases and J by 9 bases, with 14 bases between them.